A single sample gave rise to the 3 T cell receptor beta chains below, sequenced in a study of Graves' ophthalmopathy and Graves' hyperthyroidism. The study amplified TCR beta CDR3 regions using RNA transcripts. Scientists carried out first-round RT-PCR using HTBI primers and then a second-round multiplex PCR. Each CDR3 protein gets one entry after TCRdb re-called the multiplex PCR reads with MiXCR. The profile shows 400,000 to 500,000 distinct CDR3 sequences, 20% to 25% of them singletons. The sequenced sample consisted of peripheral blood. All receptors derive from a woman under 30 with stable Graves' hyperthyroidism.

This clonotype was seen repeatedly, ten times or more. This chain connects TRBV6-2 or TRBV6-3 to TRBJ2-5; 8 bases agree with TRBD1. Germline V gene lookup returns CDR1 MNHEY and CDR2 SVGEGT. The CDR3 covers 13 residues. V lost 7 bases to trimming and J lost 5 bases; unmatched junction nucleotides: 6. CDR3 protein: CASTRQGSETQYF. CDR3 in DNA: TGTGCCAGCACTAGACAGGGGAGCGAGACCCAGTACTTC.

This clonotype appeared many times. The chain joins TRBV28 to TRBJ1-1, with D possibly TRBD1 on 5 matching bases. V was clipped by 3 bases and J by 4 bases, with 9 bases between them. The CDR3 loop spans 13 amino acids. Germline V gene sequence: CDR1 MDHEN, CDR2 SYDVKM. The CDR3 here is CASSFRVGTEAFF. The CDR3 DNA sequence: TGTGCCAGCAGTTTCAGGGTGGGCACTGAAGCTTTCTTT.

This clonotype appeared a single time. The gene calls are TRBV6-2 or TRBV6-3 and TRBJ2-5; the D gene is possibly TRBD1 (6 bases). V was trimmed by 4 bases and J by 0 bases, leaving 12 bases between them. The germline gives CDR1 MNHEY, CDR2 SVGEGT. The CDR3 extends over 15 amino acids. The CDR3 sequence is CASSLGTPYQETQYF. As DNA, the CDR3 is TGTGCCAGCAGTTTAGGGACACCTTACCAAGAGACCCAGTACTTC.